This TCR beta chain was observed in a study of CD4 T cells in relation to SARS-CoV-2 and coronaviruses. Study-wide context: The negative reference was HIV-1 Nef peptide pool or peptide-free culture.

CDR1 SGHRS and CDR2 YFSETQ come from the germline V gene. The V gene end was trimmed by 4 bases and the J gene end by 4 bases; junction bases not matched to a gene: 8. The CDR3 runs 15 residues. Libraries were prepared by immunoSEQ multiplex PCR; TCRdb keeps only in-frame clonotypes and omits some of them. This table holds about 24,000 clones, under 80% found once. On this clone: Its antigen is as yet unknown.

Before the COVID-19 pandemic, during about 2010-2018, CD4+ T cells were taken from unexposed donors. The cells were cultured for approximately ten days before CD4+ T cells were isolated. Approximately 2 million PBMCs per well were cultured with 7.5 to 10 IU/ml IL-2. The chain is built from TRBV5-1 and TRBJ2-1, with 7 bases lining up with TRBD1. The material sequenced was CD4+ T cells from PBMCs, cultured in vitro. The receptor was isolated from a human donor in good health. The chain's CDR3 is CASSTQGSSYNEQFF. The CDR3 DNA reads TGCGCCAGCAGCACACAGGGGAGCTCTTACAATGAGCAGTTCTTC.